A single sample is the source of the 3 T cell receptor beta chains below, sequenced in a study of blood T cell repertoires in COVID-19. Libraries were prepared by immunoSEQ multiplex PCR; TCRdb keeps only in-frame clonotypes and omits some of them. The sample carries some 130,000 clones, approximately 83% recorded once. The specimen sequenced was peripheral blood. Receptors originate from a woman in her fifties or sixties who had recovered from COVID-19.

DNA of the CDR3: TGTGCCAGCAGTGGACTAGCGGGACTGGATTCGCGAATCGTTGGCACAGATACGCAGTATTTT. It is translated as CASSGLAGLDSRIVGTDTQYF. The chain employs TRBV2 and TRBJ2-3; 11 nucleotides match TRBD2. Unmatched junction bases numbered 19, after V lost 4 bases and J lost 1 base. CDR3 size: 21 residues. Germline CDR1 is SNHLY and CDR2 is FYNNEI.

The V gene is TRBV5-4, the J gene TRBJ2-1; D not certain. V was clipped by 5 bases and J by 10 bases, with 13 bases between them. Germline CDR1 SGHNT, CDR2 YYREEE (reference sequence). The CDR3 has 12 amino acids. CDR3 amino acids: CASSQDTMEQFF. The CDR3 nucleotides read TGTGCCAGCAGTCAGGATACAATGGAGCAGTTCTTC.

The chain joins TRBV4-2 to TRBJ1-2; 12 nucleotides align to TRBD1. CDR1 and CDR2 from the germline V gene are LGHNA and YNFKEQ. V gave up 4 bases and J gave up 8 bases; unmatched junction bases: 17. This CDR3 is 18 amino acids long. CDR3 amino acids: CASSLSNPRDRGRLGYTF. The CDR3, as DNA: TGTGCCAGCAGCCTGTCCAACCCTAGGGACAGGGGGCGCTTAGGCTACACCTTC.